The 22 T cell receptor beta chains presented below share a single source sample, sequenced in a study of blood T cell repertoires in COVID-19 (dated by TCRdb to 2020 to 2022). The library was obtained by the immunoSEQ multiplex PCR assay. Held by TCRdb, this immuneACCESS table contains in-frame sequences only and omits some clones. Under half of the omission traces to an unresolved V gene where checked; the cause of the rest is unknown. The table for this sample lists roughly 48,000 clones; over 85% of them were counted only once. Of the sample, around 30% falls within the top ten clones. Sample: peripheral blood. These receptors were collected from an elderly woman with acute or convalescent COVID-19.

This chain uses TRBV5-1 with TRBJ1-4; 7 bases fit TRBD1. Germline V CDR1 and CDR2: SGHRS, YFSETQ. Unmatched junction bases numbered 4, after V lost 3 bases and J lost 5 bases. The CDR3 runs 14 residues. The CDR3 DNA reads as TGCGCCAGCAGCTCTCCGGGACAGAATGAAAAACTGTTTTTT. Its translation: CASSSPGQNEKLFF. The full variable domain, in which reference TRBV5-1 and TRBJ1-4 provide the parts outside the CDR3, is KAGVTQTPRYLIKTRGQQVTLSCSPISGHRSVSWYQQTPGQGLQFLFEYFSETQRNKGNFPGRFSGRQFSNSRSEMNVSTLELGDSALYLCASSSPGQNEKLFFGSGTQLSVL.

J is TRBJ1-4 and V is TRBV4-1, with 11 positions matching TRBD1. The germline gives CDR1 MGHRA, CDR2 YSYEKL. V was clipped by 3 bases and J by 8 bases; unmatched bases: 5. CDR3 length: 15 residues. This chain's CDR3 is CASSQSGTGGEKLFF. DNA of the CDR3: TGCGCCAGCAGCCAGTCCGGGACAGGGGGGGAAAAACTGTTTTTT.

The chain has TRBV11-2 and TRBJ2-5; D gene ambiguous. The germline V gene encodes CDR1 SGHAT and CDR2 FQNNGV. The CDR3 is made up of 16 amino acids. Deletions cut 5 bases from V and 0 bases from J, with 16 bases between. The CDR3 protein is CASSPPGSRYQETQYF. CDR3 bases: TGTGCCAGCAGCCCCCCCGGGTCGAGGTACCAAGAGACCCAGTACTTC.

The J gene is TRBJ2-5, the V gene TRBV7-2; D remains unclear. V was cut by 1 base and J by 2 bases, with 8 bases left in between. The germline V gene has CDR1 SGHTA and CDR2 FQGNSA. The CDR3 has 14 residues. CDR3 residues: CASSLGAQQETQYF. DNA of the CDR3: TGTGCCAGCAGCTTAGGGGCTCAGCAAGAGACCCAGTACTTC.

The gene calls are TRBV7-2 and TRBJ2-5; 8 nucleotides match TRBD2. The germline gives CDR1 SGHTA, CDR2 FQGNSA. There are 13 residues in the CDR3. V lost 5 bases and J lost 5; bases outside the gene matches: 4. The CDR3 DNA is TGTGCCAGCAGCCGGGGGGGCGGGGAGACCCAGTACTTC. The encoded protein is CASSRGGGETQYF. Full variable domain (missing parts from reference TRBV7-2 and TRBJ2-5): GAGVSQSPSNKVTEKGKDVELRCDPISGHTALYWYRQSLGQGLEFLIYFQGNSAPDKSGLPSDRFSAERTGGSVSTLTIQRTQQEDSAVYLCASSRGGGETQYFGPGTRLLVL.

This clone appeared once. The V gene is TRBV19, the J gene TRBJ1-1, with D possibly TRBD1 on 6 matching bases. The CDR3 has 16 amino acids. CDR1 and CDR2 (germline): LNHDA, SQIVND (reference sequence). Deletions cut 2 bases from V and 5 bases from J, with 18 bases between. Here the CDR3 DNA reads TGTGCCAGTAGTATAATCAGGCGGGCAGGGGTAACTGAAGCTTTCTTT. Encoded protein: CASSIIRRAGVTEAFF.

This chain's CDR3 is CASSGRIRLAKDTQYF. In DNA form, the CDR3 reads TGCGCCAGCAGCGGGAGAATAAGACTAGCGAAAGATACGCAGTATTTT. The V and J genes are TRBV5-1 and TRBJ2-3; 8 positions match TRBD2. The CDR3 length is 16 residues. The V gene end was trimmed by 4 bases and the J gene end by 5 bases; junction bases not matched to a gene: 12. Germline V gives CDR1 SGHRS, CDR2 YFSETQ.

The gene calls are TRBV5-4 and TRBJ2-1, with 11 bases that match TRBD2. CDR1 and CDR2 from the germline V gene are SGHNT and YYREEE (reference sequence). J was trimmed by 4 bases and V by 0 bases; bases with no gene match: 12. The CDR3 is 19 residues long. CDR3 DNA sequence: TGTGCCAGCAGCTTGGGGGCGGCGGGGACTAGCGGAGGGTACAATGAGCAGTTCTTC. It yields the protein CASSLGAAGTSGGYNEQFF.

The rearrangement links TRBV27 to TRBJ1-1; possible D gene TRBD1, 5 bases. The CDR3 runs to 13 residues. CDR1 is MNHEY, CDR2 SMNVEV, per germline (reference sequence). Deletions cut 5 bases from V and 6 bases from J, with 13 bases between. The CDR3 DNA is TGTGCCAGCAGTGCCGGGGGGAAGGCTGAAGCTTTCTTT. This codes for CASSAGGKAEAFF.

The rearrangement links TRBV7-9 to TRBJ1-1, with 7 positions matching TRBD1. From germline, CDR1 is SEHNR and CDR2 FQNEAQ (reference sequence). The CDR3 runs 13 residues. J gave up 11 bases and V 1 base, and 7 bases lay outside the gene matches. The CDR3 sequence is CASSLVEGAIAFF. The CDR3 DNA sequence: TGTGCCAGCAGCTTAGTTGAGGGGGCGATTGCTTTCTTT.

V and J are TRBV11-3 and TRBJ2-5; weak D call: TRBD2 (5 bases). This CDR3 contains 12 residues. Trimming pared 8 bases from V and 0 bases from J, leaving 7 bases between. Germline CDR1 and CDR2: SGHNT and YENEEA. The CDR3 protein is CASGRNQETQYF. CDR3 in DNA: TGTGCCAGCGGGAGAAACCAAGAGACCCAGTACTTC.

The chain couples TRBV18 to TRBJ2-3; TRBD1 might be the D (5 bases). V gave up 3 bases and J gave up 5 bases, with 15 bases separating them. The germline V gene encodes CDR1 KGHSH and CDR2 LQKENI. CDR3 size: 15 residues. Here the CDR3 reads CASSPPAPGIDTQYF. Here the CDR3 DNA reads TGTGCCAGCTCACCCCCCGCCCCAGGGATAGATACGCAGTATTTT.

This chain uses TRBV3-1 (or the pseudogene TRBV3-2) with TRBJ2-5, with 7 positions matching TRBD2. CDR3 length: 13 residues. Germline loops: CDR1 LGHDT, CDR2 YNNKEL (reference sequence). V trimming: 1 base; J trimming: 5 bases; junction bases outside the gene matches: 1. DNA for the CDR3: TGTGCCAGCAGCCAAGGGGAGGGGGAGACCCAGTACTTC. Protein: CASSQGEGETQYF.

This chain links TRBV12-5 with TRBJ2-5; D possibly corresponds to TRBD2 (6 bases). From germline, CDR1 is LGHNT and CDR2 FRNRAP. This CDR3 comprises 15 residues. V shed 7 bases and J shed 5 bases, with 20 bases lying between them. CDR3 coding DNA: TGTGCTAGTGCCTTAGCGAGGACTATGAAGGAGACCCAGTACTTC. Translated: CASALARTMKETQYF.

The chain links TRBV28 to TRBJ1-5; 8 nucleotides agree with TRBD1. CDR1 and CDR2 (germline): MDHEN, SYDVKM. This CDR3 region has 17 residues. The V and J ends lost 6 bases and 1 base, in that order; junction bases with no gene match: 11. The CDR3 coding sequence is TGTGCCAGCAGCCGTCGGACAGGGTTTGGGAGCAATCAGCCCCAGCATTTT. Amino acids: CASSRRTGFGSNQPQHF.

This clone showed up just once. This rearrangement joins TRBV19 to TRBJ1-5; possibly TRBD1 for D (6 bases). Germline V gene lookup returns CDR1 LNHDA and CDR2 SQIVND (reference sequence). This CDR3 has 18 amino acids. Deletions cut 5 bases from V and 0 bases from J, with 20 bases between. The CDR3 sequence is CASSRGLRTVNSNQPQHF. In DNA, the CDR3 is TGTGCCAGTAGTCGGGGCCTCCGGACAGTCAATAGCAATCAGCCCCAGCATTTT.

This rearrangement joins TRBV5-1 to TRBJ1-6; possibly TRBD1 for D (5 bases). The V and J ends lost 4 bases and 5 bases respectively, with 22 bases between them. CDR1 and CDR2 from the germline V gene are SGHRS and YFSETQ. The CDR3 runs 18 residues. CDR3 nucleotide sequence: TGCGCCAGCAGCCCCTGGGGGAGGGACGGACAAGATAATTCACCCCTCCACTTT. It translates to CASSPWGRDGQDNSPLHF.

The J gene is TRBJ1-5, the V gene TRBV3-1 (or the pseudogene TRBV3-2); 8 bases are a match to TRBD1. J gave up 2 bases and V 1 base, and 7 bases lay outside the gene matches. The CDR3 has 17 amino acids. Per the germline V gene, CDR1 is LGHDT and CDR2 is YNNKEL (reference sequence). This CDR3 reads CASSQARSGGGNQPQHF. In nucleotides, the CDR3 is TGTGCCAGCAGCCAAGCTAGGTCAGGGGGCGGCAATCAGCCCCAGCATTTT.

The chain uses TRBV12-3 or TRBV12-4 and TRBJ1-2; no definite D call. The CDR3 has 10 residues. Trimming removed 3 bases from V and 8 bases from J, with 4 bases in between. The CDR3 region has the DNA TGTGCCAGCAGTTTTCGGGGCTACACCTTC. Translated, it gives CASSFRGYTF.

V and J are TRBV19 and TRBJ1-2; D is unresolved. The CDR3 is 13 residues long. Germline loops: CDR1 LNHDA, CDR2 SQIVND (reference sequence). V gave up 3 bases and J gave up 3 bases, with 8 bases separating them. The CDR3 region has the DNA TGTGCCAGTAGTATCGGTACAGACTATGGCTACACCTTC. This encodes CASSIGTDYGYTF.

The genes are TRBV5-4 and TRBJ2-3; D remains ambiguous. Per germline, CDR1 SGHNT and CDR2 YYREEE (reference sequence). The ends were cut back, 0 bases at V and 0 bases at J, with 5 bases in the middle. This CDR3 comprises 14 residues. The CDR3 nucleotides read TGTGCCAGCAGCTTGGACAGAAGCACAGATACGCAGTATTTT. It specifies CASSLDRSTDTQYF.

DNA of the CDR3: TGTGCCAGCTCACCTACAGTGAACACTGAAGCTTTCTTT. The encoded protein is CASSPTVNTEAFF. This chain joins TRBV18 and TRBJ1-1, with unresolved D. CDR3 size: 13 residues. Trimming took off 3 bases at V and 0 bases at J, with 5 bases between the two ends. Germline V CDR1 and CDR2: KGHSH, LQKENI. The complete variable domain, with remaining parts taken from reference TRBV18 and TRBJ1-1, reads NAGVMQNPRHLVRRRGQEARLRCSPMKGHSHVYWYRQLPEEGLKFMVYLQKENIIDESGMPKERFSAEFPKEGPSILRIQQVVRGDSAAYFCASSPTVNTEAFFGQGTRLTVV.